What follows are 18 T cell receptor beta chains derived from one specimen sequenced in a study of radiation and T cells in renal cell carcinoma. Time point reported: blood 2 weeks post-SBRT. Treatment noted: 15 Gy SBRT to primary tumor, nephrectomy 4 weeks later. Sequencing was performed with immunoSEQ multiplex PCR; in TCRdb, only in-frame clones are kept and a portion is missing. The data hold roughly 28,000 clones, with over 75% observed a single time. Sequences were derived from blood, sampled from a patient whose treatment included radiotherapy and nephrectomy. The origin of the receptors is a man between 60 and 75 years old with renal cell carcinoma.

The gene calls are TRBV30 and TRBJ2-7; D is possibly TRBD1 (5 bases). The CDR3 length is 14 residues. V was shortened by 0 bases and J by 7 bases, with 16 bases between the two germline ends. Per germline, CDR1 GTSNPN and CDR2 SVGIG (reference sequence). Here the CDR3 reads CAWSVSRVHEEQYF. The CDR3, as DNA: TGTGCCTGGAGTGTTAGCAGGGTACATGAAGAGCAGTACTTC.

A few counts support this clone. V usage is TRBV29-1 and J usage is TRBJ2-7; D call uncertain. The germline V and J ends were trimmed by 6 bases and 0 bases, with 15 bases remaining between them. The CDR3 loop spans 14 amino acids. Germline loops: CDR1 SQVTM, CDR2 ANQGSEA. The CDR3 DNA follows: TGCAGCGTACGAGAAACAATCAGCTCCTACGAGCAGTACTTC. This codes for CSVRETISSYEQYF.

This sequence joins TRBV7-2 and TRBJ1-2, with a possible D match to TRBD1 (6 bases). The CDR3 runs to 16 residues. V dropped 1 base and J dropped 0 bases, with 12 bases sitting between them. CDR1 is SGHTA, CDR2 FQGNSA, per germline. CDR3 protein: CASSLDRGITNYGYTF. CDR3 bases: TGTGCCAGCAGCTTAGATAGGGGGATAACTAACTATGGCTACACCTTC.

The chain employs TRBV16 and TRBJ1-1; D is undetermined. Between the trimmed V and J ends, which lost 2 bases and 8 bases, there was a span of 12 bases. Germline CDR1 is KGHSY and CDR2 is FQNENV. The CDR3 runs to 13 residues. CDR3 amino acids: CASSQNRNSEAFF. The CDR3 DNA is TGTGCCAGCAGCCAAAACAGAAATTCCGAAGCTTTCTTT.

The CDR3 region has the DNA TGTGCCAGCAGCTCTCGGACAGGTGGGGCCAACGTCCTGACTTTC. Its translation is CASSSRTGGANVLTF. V usage is TRBV13 and J usage is TRBJ2-6; 7 nucleotides agree with TRBD1. V shed 4 bases and J 3 bases; nucleotides not matched to a gene: 3. Germline V gives CDR1 PRHDT, CDR2 FYEKMQ (reference sequence). The CDR3 spans 15 residues. Combining the CDR3 with reference TRBV13 and TRBJ2-6 gives the whole variable domain AAGVIQSPRHLIKEKRETATLKCYPIPRHDTVYWYQQGPGQDPQFLISFYEKMQSDKGSIPDRFSAQQFSDYHSELNMSSLELGDSALYFCASSSRTGGANVLTFGAGSRLTVL.

V usage is TRBV30 and J usage is TRBJ2-3, with D maybe TRBD2 (6 bases). Germline V gene sequence: CDR1 GTSNPN, CDR2 SVGIG (reference sequence). Between the trimmed V and J ends, which lost 0 bases and 2 bases, there was a span of 15 bases. The CDR3 covers 16 residues. As DNA, the CDR3 is TGTGCCTGGAGTGTAAGGGGCGCGGGGAACACAGATACGCAGTATTTT. This codes for CAWSVRGAGNTDTQYF.

This clone is judged medium-sized. J is TRBJ1-5 and V is TRBV5-1; D perhaps matches TRBD1 (5 bases). With 4 bases removed from V and 0 bases from J, the gap between germline ends came to 14 bases. Germline V lookup: CDR1 SGHRS, CDR2 YFSETQ. This CDR3 is built from 16 residues. The DNA for the CDR3 is TGCGCCAGCAGCCCTGGACACGGAGATAGCAATCAGCCCCAGCATTTT. It codes for CASSPGHGDSNQPQHF.

This chain joins TRBV29-1 and TRBJ1-2; D is undetermined. This CDR3 is 14 amino acids long. The germline V gene has CDR1 SQVTM and CDR2 ANQGSEA. V was trimmed by 2 bases and J by 4 bases, leaving 14 bases between them. The chain's CDR3 is CSVEIPGMAYGYTF. The CDR3 region has the DNA TGCAGCGTTGAAATACCGGGGATGGCCTATGGCTACACCTTC.

The J gene is TRBJ2-1, the V gene TRBV19, with 10 bases aligning to TRBD2. V was pared by 0 bases and J by 0 bases, with 8 bases of the junction left unmatched. CDR3 size: 19 residues. The germline gives CDR1 LNHDA, CDR2 SQIVND (reference sequence). CDR3 in DNA: TGTGCCAGTAGTATAGATGCGGAGCGGGAGGGCCCCTCCTACAATGAGCAGTTCTTC. Translating it yields CASSIDAEREGPSYNEQFF.

J is TRBJ2-7 and V is TRBV29-1; the D is unclear. Germline-derived CDR1 and CDR2 are SQVTM and ANQGSEA. With 4 bases removed from V and 7 bases from J, the gap between germline ends came to 17 bases. CDR3 size: 13 residues. CDR3 sequence: CSVGASSLREQYF. DNA of the CDR3: TGCAGCGTTGGAGCTTCATCCTTACGGGAGCAGTACTTC.

The chain combines TRBV5-1 with TRBJ2-2; D possibly matches TRBD1 or TRBD2 (5 bases each). Trimming cost V 3 bases and J 2 bases, with 14 bases left between them. The CDR3 runs to 16 residues. The germline V gene encodes CDR1 SGHRS and CDR2 YFSETQ. The CDR3 coding sequence is TGCGCCAGCAGCTCCTCCGGGACGTCTAACACCGGGGAGCTGTTTTTT. It specifies CASSSSGTSNTGELFF.

The chain joins TRBV5-1 to TRBJ1-1; TRBD1 matches at 8 bases. The CDR3 loop spans 15 amino acids. CDR1 and CDR2 from the germline V gene are SGHRS and YFSETQ. The V segment lost 3 bases and the J segment 5 bases; nucleotides outside the gene matches: 9. CDR3 region: CASSYSNGQGTEAFF. CDR3 DNA: TGCGCCAGCAGCTATAGTAACGGACAGGGAACTGAAGCTTTCTTT.

The V and J genes are TRBV2 and TRBJ2-5; 13 bases align to TRBD2. This CDR3 region has 18 residues. The V gene end was trimmed by 6 bases and the J gene end by 2 bases; junction bases not matched to a gene: 12. CDR1 SNHLY and CDR2 FYNNEI come from the germline V gene. CDR3 DNA: TGTGCCAGCAGCCCGGGACTAGCGGGGAACTGGGGGCAAGAGACCCAGTACTTC. Its translation is CASSPGLAGNWGQETQYF.

For the CDR3, the DNA is TGCAGCGTTGACCCGGGACAGGGTTTCTCGGAGCTGTTTTTT. This codes for CSVDPGQGFSELFF. The chain links TRBV29-1 to TRBJ2-2; 9 nucleotides align to TRBD1. Germline V lookup: CDR1 SQVTM, CDR2 ANQGSEA. The CDR3 length is 14 residues. V was pared by 3 bases and J by 10 bases, with 9 bases of the junction left unmatched.

The chain links TRBV19 to TRBJ1-5, with D unclear. V lost 4 bases, J lost 0 bases, and 4 bases lay in between. Germline-derived CDR1 and CDR2 are LNHDA and SQIVND (reference sequence). CDR3 length: 13 amino acids. The CDR3 DNA reads as TGTGCCAGTAGTACAGATAGCAATCAGCCCCAGCATTTT. Translation: CASSTDSNQPQHF.

In this sample, this clone turned up a few times. This chain connects TRBV7-9 to TRBJ1-1; possible D gene TRBD1, 5 bases. This CDR3 contains 12 residues. V shed 3 bases and J shed 9 bases, with 11 bases lying between them. CDR1 is SEHNR, CDR2 FQNEAQ, per germline (reference sequence). For the CDR3, the DNA is TGTGCCAGCAGCTTCGCAGGGCAGCAAGCTTTCTTT. It encodes CASSFAGQQAFF.

This clone was counted between two and nine times. The chain employs TRBV10-3 and TRBJ2-7, with TRBD1 as a possible D gene (5 bases). This CDR3 comprises 12 residues. CDR1 and CDR2 (germline): ENHRY, SYGVKD. V lost 3 bases to trimming and J lost 3 bases, with 6 bases between them. CDR3 in amino acids: CAISEDSYEQYF. The CDR3 coding sequence is TGTGCCATCAGTGAAGACAGCTACGAGCAGTACTTC.

The chain combines TRBV5-1 with TRBJ2-7; D gene ambiguous. The germline V gene has CDR1 SGHRS and CDR2 YFSETQ. The CDR3 loop spans 15 amino acids. V lost 1 base, J lost 5 bases, and 16 bases lay in between. The DNA for the CDR3 is TGCGCCAGCAGCTTGCCGCGGCAGGCATTGGACGAGCAGTACTTC. Translation gives CASSLPRQALDEQYF. The full variable domain, completed using reference TRBV5-1 and TRBJ2-7, is KAGVTQTPRYLIKTRGQQVTLSCSPISGHRSVSWYQQTPGQGLQFLFEYFSETQRNKGNFPGRFSGRQFSNSRSEMNVSTLELGDSALYLCASSLPRQALDEQYFGPGTRLTVT.